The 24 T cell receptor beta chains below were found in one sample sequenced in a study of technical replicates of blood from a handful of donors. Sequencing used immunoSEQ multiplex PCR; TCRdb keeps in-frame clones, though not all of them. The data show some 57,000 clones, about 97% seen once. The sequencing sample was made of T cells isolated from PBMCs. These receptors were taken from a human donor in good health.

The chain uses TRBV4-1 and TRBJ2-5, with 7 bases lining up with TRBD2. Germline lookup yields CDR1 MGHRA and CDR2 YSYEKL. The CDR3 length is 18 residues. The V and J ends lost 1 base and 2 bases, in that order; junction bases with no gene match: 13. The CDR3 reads CASSQAERESIYQETQYF. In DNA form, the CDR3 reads TGCGCCAGCAGCCAAGCGGAGCGGGAATCGATCTATCAAGAGACCCAGTACTTC.

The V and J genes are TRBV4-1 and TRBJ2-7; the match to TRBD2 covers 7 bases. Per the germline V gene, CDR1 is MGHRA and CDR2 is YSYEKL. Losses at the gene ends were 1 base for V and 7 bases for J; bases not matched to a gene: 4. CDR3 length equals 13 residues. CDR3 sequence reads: CASSQGGGLEQYF. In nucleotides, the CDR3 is TGCGCCAGCAGCCAAGGGGGGGGTCTGGAGCAGTACTTC.

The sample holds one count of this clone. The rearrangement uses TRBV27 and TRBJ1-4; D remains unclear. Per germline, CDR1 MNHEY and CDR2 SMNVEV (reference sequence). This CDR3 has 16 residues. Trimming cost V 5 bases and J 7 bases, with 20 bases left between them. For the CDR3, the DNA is TGTGCCAGCAGTCCTCTTTACGGCCCGGGTAGTGAAAAACTGTTTTTT. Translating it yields CASSPLYGPGSEKLFF. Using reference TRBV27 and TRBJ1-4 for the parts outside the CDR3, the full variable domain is EAQVTQNPRYLITVTGKKLTVTCSQNMNHEYMSWYRQDPGLGLRQIYYSMNVEVTDKGDVPEGYKVSRKEKRNFPLILESPSPNQTSLYFCASSPLYGPGSEKLFFGSGTQLSVL.

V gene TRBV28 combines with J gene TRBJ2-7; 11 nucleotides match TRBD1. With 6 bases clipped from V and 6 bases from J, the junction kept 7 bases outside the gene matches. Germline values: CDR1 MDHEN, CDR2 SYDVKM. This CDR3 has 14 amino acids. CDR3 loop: CASSTGTGGGEQYF. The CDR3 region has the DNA TGTGCCAGCAGCACCGGGACAGGGGGTGGCGAGCAGTACTTC.

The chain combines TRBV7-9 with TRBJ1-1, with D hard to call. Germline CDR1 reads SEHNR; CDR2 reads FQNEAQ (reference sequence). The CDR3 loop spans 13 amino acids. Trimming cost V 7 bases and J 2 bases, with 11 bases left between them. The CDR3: CASIRVPNTEAFF. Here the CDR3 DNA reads TGTGCCAGCATTCGAGTACCTAACACTGAAGCTTTCTTT. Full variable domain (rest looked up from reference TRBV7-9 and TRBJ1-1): DTGVSQNPRHKITKRGQNVTFRCDPISEHNRLYWYRQTLGQGPEFLTYFQNEAQLEKSRLLSDRFSAERPKGSFSTLEIQRTEQGDSAMYLCASIRVPNTEAFFGQGTRLTVV.

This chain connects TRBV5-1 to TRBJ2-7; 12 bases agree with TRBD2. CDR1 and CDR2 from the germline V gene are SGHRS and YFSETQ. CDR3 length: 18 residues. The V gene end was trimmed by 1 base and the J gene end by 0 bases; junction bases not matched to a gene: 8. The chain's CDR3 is CASSLPELAGGFSYEQYF. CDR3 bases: TGCGCCAGCAGCTTGCCCGAACTAGCGGGGGGATTCTCCTACGAGCAGTACTTC.

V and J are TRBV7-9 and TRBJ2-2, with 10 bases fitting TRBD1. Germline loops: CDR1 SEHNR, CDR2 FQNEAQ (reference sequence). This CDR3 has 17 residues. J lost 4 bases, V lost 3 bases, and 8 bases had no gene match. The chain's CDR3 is CASSFWRTGGITGELFF. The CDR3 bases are TGTGCCAGCAGCTTCTGGAGGACAGGGGGTATCACCGGGGAGCTGTTTTTT.

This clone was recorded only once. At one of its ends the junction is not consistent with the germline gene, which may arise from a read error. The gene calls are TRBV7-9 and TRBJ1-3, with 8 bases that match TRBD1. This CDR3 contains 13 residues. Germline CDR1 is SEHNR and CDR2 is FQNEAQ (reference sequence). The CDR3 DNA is TGTGCCAGCAGCTTAGATTTACGGACAGGGAGACATTTT. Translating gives CASSLDLRTGRHF. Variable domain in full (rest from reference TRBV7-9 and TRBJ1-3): DTGVSQNPRHKITKRGQNVTFRCDPISEHNRLYWYRQTLGQGPEFLTYFQNEAQLEKSRLLSDRFSAERPKGSFSTLEIQRTEQGDSAMYLCASSLDLRTGRHFGEGSWLTVV.

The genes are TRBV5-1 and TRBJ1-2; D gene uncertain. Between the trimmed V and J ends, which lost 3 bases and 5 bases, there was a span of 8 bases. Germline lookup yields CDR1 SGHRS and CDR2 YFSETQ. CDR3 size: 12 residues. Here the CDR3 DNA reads TGCGCCAGCAGCTCAACTACATATGGCTACACCTTC. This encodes CASSSTTYGYTF.

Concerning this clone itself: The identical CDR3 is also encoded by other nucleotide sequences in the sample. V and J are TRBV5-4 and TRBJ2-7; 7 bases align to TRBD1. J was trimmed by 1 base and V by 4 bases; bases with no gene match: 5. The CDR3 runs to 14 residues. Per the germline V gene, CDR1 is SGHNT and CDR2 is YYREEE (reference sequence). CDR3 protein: CASSLRQGSYEQYF. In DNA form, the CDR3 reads TGTGCCAGCAGCCTTCGACAGGGATCCTACGAGCAGTACTTC. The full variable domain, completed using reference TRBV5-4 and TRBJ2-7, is ETGVTQSPTHLIKTRGQQVTLRCSSQSGHNTVSWYQQALGQGPQFIFQYYREEENGRGNFPPRFSGLQFPNYSSELNVNALELDDSALYLCASSLRQGSYEQYFGPGTRLTVT.

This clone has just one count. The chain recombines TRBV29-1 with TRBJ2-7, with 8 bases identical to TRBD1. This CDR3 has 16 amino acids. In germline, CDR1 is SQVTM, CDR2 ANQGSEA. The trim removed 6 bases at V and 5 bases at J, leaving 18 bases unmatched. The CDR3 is CSVDYQTPDRVNEQYF. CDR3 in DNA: TGCAGCGTCGATTACCAAACGCCGGACAGGGTCAACGAGCAGTACTTC.

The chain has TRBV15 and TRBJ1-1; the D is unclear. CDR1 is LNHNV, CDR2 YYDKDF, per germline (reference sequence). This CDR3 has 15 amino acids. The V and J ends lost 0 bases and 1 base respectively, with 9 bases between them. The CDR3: CATSRERRRNTEAFF. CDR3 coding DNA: TGTGCCACCAGCAGAGAGCGGCGCAGGAACACTGAAGCTTTCTTT.

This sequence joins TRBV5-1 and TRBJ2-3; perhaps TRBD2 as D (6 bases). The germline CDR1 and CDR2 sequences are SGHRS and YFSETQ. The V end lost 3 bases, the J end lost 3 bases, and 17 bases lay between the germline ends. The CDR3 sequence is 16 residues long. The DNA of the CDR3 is TGCGCCAGCAGCTCCGGTTGGGGGGTGGAAACAGATACGCAGTATTTT. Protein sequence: CASSSGWGVETDTQYF.

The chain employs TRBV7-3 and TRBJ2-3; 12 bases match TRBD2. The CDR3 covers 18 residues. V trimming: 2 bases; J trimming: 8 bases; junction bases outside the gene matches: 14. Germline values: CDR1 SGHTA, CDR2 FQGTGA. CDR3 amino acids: CASSLLLAGGPPVATQYF. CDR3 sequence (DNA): TGTGCCAGCAGCTTACTCCTAGCGGGGGGGCCTCCTGTCGCTACGCAGTATTTT.

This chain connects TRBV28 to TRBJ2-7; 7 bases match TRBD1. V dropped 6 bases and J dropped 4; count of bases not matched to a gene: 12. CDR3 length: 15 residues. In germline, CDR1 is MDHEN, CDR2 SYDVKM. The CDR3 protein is CASSREDRVTYEQYF. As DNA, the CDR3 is TGTGCCAGCAGCCGGGAAGACAGGGTTACTTACGAGCAGTACTTC.

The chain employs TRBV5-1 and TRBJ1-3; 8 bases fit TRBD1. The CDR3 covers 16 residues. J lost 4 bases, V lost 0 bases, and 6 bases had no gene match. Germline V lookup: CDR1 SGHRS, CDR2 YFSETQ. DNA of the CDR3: TGCGCCAGCAGCTTGGCTGTGACAGGGGACGGAAACACCATATATTTT. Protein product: CASSLAVTGDGNTIYF.

The CDR3 here is CASSQVPGTSGRTDTQYF. The DNA of the CDR3 is TGCGCCAGCAGCCAAGTCCCCGGGACTAGCGGGAGAACAGATACGCAGTATTTT. This chain connects TRBV4-1 to TRBJ2-3; the match to TRBD2 covers 14 bases. V gave up 1 base and J gave up 3 bases; unmatched junction bases: 6. This CDR3 is built from 18 residues. Germline CDR1 reads MGHRA; CDR2 reads YSYEKL.

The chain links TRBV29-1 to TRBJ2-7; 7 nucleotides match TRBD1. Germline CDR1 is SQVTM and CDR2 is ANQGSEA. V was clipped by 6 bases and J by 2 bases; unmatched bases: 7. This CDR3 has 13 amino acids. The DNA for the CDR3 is TGCAGCGTGACGACAGGGCCTCCCTACGAGCAGTACTTC. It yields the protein CSVTTGPPYEQYF.

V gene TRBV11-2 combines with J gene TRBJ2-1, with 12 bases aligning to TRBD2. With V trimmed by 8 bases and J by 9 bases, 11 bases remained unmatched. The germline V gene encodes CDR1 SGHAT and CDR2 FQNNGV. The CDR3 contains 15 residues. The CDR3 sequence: CASLRLAGDRGEQFF. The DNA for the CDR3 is TGTGCCAGCTTACGACTAGCGGGAGATCGGGGTGAGCAGTTCTTC.

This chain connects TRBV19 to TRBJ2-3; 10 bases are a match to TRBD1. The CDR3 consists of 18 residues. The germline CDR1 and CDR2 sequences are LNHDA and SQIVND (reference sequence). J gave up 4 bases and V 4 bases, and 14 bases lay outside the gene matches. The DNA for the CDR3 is TGTGCCAGTAGTACCAGACAGGGGGCTATTTTTAATGCAGATACGCAGTATTTT. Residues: CASSTRQGAIFNADTQYF.

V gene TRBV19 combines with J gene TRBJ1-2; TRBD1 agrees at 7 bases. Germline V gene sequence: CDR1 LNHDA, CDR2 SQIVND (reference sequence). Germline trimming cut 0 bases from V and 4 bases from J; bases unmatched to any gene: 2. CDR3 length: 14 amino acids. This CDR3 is CASSIDRDSYGYTF. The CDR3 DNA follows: TGTGCCAGTAGTATAGATCGGGACAGCTATGGCTACACCTTC.

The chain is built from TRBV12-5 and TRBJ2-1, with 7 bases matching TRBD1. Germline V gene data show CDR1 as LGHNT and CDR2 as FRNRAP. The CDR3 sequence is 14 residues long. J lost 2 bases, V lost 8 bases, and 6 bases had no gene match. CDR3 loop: CASPATGPYNEQFF. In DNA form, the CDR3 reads TGTGCTAGTCCCGCGACAGGGCCCTACAATGAGCAGTTCTTC.

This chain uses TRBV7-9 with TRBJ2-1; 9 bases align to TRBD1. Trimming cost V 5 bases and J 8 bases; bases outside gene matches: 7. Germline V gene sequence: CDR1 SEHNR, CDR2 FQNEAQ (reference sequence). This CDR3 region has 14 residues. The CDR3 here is CASSRDRVGDEQFF. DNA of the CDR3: TGTGCCAGCAGCCGGGACAGGGTTGGAGATGAGCAGTTCTTC.

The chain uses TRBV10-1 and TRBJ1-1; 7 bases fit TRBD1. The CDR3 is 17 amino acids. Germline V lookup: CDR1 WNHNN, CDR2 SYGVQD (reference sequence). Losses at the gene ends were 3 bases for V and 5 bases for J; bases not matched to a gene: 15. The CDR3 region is CASSDLRTGGDWTEAFF. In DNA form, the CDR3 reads TGCGCCAGCAGTGACCTAAGGACAGGTGGCGATTGGACTGAAGCTTTCTTT.